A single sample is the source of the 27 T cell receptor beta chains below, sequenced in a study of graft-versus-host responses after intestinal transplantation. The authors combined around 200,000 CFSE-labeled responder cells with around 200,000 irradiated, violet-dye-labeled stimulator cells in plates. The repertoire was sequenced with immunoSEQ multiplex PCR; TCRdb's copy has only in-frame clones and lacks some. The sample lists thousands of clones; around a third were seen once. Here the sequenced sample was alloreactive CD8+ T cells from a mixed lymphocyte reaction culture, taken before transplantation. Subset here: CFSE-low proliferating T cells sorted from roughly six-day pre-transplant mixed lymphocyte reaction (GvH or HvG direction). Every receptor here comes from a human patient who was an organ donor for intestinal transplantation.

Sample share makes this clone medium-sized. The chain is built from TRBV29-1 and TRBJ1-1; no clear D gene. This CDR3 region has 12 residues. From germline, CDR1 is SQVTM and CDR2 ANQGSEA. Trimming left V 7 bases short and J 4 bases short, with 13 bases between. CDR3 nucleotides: TGCAGCGGCTTAAGGGAGGGCACTGAAGCTTTCTTT. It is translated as CSGLREGTEAFF.

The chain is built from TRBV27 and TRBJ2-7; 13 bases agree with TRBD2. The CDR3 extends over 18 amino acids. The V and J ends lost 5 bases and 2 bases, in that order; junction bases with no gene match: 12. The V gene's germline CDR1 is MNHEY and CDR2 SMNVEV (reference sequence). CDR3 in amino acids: CASSPELAGGTFTYEQYF. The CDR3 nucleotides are TGTGCCAGCAGTCCAGAACTAGCGGGAGGGACATTCACCTACGAGCAGTACTTC.

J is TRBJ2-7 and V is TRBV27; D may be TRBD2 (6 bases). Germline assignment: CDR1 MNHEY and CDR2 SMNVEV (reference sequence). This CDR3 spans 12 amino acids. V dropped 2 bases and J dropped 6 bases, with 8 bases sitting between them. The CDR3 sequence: CASSLEGGEQYF. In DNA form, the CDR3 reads TGTGCCAGCAGTTTAGAGGGAGGCGAGCAGTACTTC.

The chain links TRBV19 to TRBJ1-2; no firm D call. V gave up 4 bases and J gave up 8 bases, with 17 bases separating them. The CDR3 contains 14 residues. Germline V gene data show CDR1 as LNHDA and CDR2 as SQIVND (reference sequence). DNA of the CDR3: TGTGCCAGTAGTACGAAAAGGACTTCCCGGGGCTACACCTTC. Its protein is CASSTKRTSRGYTF.

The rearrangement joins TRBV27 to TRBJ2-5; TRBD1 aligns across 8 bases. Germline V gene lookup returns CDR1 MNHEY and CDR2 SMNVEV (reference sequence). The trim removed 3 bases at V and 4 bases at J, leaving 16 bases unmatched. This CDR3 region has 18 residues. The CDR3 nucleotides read TGTGCCAGCAGTTTTCGCGGACAGGGTATTGTAAGCGGAGAGACCCAGTACTTC. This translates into CASSFRGQGIVSGETQYF.

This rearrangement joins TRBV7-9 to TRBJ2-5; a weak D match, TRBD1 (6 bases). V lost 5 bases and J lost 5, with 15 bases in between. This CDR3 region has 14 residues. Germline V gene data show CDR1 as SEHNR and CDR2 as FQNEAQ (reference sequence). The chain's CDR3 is CASSLRDTWETQYF. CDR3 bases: TGTGCCAGCAGCCTCCGGGACACTTGGGAGACCCAGTACTTC.

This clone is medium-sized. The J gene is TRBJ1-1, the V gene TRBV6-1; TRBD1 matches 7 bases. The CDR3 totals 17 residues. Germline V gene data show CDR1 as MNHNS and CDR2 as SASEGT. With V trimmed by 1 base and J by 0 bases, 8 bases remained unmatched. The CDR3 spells CASSEVIWDSVNTEAFF. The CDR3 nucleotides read TGTGCCAGCAGTGAAGTTATTTGGGACAGCGTGAACACTGAAGCTTTCTTT.

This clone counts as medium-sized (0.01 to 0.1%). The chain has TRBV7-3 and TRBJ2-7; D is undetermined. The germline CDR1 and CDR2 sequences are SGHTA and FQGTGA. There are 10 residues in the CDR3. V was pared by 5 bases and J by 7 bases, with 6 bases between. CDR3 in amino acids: CASSPLEQYF. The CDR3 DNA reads TGTGCCAGCAGCCCCTTAGAGCAGTACTTC.

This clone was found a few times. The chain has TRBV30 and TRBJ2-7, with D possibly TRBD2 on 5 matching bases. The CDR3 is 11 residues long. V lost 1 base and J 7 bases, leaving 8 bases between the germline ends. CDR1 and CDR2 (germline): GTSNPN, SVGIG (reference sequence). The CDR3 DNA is TGTGCCTGGAGTGACCGGGGAGAGCAGTACTTC. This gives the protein CAWSDRGEQYF. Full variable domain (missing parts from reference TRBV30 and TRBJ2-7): SQTIHQWPATLVQPVGSPLSLECTVEGTSNPNLYWYRQAAGRGLQLLFYSVGIGQISSEVPQNLSASRPQDRQFILSSKKLLLSDSGFYLCAWSDRGEQYFGPGTRLTVT.

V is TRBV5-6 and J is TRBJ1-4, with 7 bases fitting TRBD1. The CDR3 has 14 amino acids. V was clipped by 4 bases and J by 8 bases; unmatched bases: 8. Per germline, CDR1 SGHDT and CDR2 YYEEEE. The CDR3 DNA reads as TGTGCCAGCAGCCAAGGGGGCCGGGGAGAAAAACTGTTTTTT. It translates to CASSQGGRGEKLFF.

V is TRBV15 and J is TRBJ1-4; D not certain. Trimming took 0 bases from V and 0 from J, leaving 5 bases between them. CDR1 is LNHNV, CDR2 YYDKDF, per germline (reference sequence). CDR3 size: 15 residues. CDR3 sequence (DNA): TGTGCCACCAGCAGAGATGGCTCAACTAATGAAAAACTGTTTTTT. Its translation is CATSRDGSTNEKLFF.

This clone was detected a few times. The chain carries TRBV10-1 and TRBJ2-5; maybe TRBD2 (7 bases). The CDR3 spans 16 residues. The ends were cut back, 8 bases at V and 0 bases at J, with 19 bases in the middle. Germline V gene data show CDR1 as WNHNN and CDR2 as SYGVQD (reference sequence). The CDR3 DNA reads TGCGCCAGCCGTGGGGCGGGGGCCCTGTACCAAGAGACCCAGTACTTC. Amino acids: CASRGAGALYQETQYF.

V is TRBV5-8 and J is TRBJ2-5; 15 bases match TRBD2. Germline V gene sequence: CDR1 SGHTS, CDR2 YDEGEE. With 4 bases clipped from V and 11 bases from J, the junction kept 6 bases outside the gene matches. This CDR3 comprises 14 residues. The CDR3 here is CASSLWTSGRGQYF. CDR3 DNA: TGTGCCAGCAGCCTATGGACTAGCGGGAGGGGGCAGTACTTC.

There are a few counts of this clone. CDR3 coding DNA: TGCGCCAGCAGCCCTTATGCCGGGCAAGAGACCCAGTACTTC. Translating it yields CASSPYAGQETQYF. The chain carries TRBV4-3 and TRBJ2-5; the D is unclear. V was cut by 4 bases and J by 2 bases, with 11 bases left in between. The length of the CDR3 is 14 residues. CDR1 is LGHNA and CDR2 is YSLEER in the germline V gene.

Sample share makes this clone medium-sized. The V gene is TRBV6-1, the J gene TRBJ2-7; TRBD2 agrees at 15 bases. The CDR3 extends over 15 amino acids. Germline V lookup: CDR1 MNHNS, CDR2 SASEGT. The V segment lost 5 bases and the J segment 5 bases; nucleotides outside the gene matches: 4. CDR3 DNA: TGTGCCAGCAGTCGGACTAGCGGGGGGGCCAACGAGCAGTACTTC. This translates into CASSRTSGGANEQYF.

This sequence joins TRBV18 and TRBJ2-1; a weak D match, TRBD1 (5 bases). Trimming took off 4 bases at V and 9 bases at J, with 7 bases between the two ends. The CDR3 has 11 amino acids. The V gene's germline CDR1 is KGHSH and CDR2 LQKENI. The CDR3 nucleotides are TGTGCCAGCTCACTAAGGGGTGAGCAGTTCTTC. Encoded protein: CASSLRGEQFF. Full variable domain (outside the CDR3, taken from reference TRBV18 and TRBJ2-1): NAGVMQNPRHLVRRRGQEARLRCSPMKGHSHVYWYRQLPEEGLKFMVYLQKENIIDESGMPKERFSAEFPKEGPSILRIQQVVRGDSAAYFCASSLRGEQFFGPGTRLTVL.

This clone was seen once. The CDR3 region is CASSQDWGDPVTGYTF. The CDR3 DNA sequence: TGCGCCAGCAGCCAAGATTGGGGGGACCCTGTCACTGGCTACACCTTC. This chain links TRBV4-3 with TRBJ1-2; D is perhaps TRBD1 (5 bases). The V and J ends lost 0 bases and 7 bases respectively, with 18 bases between them. Germline lookup yields CDR1 LGHNA and CDR2 YSLEER. The CDR3 extends over 16 amino acids.

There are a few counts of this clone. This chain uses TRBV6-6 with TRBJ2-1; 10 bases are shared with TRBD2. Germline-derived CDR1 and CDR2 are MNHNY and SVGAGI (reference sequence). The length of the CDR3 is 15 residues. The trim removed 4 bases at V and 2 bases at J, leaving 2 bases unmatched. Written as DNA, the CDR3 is TGTGCCAGCAGTTCCCTAGCGGGGGCCTACAATGAGCAGTTCTTC. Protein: CASSSLAGAYNEQFF.

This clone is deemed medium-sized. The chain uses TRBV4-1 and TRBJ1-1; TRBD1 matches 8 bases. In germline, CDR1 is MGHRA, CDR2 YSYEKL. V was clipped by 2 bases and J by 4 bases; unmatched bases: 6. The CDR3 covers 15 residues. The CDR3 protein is CASSQPGQGGTEAFF. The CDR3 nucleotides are TGCGCCAGCAGCCAACCCGGACAGGGCGGCACTGAAGCTTTCTTT.

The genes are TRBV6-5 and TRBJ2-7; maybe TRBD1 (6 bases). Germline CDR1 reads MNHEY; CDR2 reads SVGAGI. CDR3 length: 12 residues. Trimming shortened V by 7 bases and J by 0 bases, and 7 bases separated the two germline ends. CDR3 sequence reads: CASTGVSYEQYF. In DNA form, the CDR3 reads TGTGCCAGCACAGGGGTCTCCTACGAGCAGTACTTC.

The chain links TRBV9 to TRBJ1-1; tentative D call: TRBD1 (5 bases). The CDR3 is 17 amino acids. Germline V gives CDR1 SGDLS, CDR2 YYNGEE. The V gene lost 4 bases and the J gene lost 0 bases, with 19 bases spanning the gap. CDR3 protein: CASSQLPREGMNTEAFF. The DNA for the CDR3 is TGTGCCAGCAGCCAACTCCCTCGGGAGGGGATGAACACTGAAGCTTTCTTT. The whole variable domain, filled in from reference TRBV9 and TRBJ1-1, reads DSGVTQTPKHLITATGQRVTLRCSPRSGDLSVYWYQQSLDQGLQFLIQYYNGEERAKGNILERFSAQQFPDLHSELNLSSLELGDSALYFCASSQLPREGMNTEAFFGQGTRLTVV.

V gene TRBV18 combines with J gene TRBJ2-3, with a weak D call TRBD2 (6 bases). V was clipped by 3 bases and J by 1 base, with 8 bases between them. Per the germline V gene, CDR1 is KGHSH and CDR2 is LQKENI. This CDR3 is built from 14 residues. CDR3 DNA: TGTGCCAGCTCACCCTGGGGGGGCACAGATACGCAGTATTTT. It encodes CASSPWGGTDTQYF. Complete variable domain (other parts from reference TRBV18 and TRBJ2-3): NAGVMQNPRHLVRRRGQEARLRCSPMKGHSHVYWYRQLPEEGLKFMVYLQKENIIDESGMPKERFSAEFPKEGPSILRIQQVVRGDSAAYFCASSPWGGTDTQYFGPGTRLTVL.

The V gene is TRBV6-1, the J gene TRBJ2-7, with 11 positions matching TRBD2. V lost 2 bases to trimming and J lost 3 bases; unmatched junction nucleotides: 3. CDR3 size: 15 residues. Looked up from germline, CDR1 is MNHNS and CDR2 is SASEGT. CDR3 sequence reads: CASSERTSGSYEQYF. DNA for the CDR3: TGTGCCAGCAGTGAAAGAACTAGCGGGAGCTACGAGCAGTACTTC.

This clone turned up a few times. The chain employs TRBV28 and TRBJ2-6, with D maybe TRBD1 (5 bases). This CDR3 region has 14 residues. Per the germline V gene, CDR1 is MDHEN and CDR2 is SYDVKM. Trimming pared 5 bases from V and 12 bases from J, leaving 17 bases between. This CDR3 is CASSAFSQGGVLTF. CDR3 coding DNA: TGTGCCAGCAGTGCCTTTTCCCAGGGCGGCGTCCTGACTTTC.

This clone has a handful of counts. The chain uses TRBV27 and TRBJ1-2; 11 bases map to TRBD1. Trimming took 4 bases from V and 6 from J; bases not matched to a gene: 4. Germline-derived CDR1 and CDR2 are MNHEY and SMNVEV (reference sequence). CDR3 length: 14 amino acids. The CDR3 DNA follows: TGTGCCAGCAGTTCCACGGGACAGGGGGATGGCTACACCTTC. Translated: CASSSTGQGDGYTF.

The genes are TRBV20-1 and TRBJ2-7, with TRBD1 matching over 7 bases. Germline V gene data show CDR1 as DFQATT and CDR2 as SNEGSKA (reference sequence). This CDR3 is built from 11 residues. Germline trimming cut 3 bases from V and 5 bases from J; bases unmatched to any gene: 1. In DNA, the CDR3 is TGCAGTGCTAGTAGGGGGCACGAGCAGTACTTC. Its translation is CSASRGHEQYF.

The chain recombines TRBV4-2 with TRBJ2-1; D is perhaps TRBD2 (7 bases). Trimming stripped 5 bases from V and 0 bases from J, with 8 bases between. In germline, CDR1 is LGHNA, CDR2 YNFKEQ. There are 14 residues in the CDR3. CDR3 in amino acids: CASSGGASYNEQFF. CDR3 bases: TGTGCCAGCAGCGGGGGGGCCTCCTACAATGAGCAGTTCTTC.